This TCR beta chain was sequenced in a study of identical twins. General study findings and limits: Out-of-frame TCR alpha sharing observed in monozygotic twins exceeded model estimates. Insertion counts were lower in abundant cord blood beta clonotypes, a trend that memory repertoires did not show.

Each CDR3 protein is one row after TCRdb ran MiXCR on the 5' RACE reads. The repertoire holds under 1 million distinct CDR3 sequences, with around an eighth as singletons. This clonotype occurred a few times. Its specificity is unknown. Trimming stripped 0 bases from V and 1 base from J, with 1 base between. The germline gives CDR1 SGHRS, CDR2 YFSETQ. This CDR3 region has 13 residues. Everyone who donated was a healthy Caucasian. These data were likewise used in another study, on yellow fever vaccine responses in identical twins. From that study: Twins' vaccine T cell responses were reported to seem partly convergent and partly personalized.

Sequenced material: PBMCs. The receptor was derived from a young woman in good health. The J gene is TRBJ1-4, the V gene TRBV5-1; D is uncertain. Here the CDR3 reads CASSLETNEKLFF. The CDR3 bases are TGCGCCAGCAGCTTGGAAACTAATGAAAAACTGTTTTTT. Filled out from reference TRBV5-1 and TRBJ1-4, the complete variable domain reads KAGVTQTPRYLIKTRGQQVTLSCSPISGHRSVSWYQQTPGQGLQFLFEYFSETQRNKGNFPGRFSGRQFSNSRSEMNVSTLELGDSALYLCASSLETNEKLFFGSGTQLSVL.